The source of this TCR beta chain is a study of T-cell memory formation after mild COVID-19. From germline, CDR1 is SNHLY and CDR2 FYNNEI. This CDR3 is 13 amino acids long. V gave up 7 bases and J gave up 4 bases; unmatched junction bases: 5. A single record per CDR3 protein comes from TCRdb applying MiXCR to the 5' RACE reads. The profile shows around 180,000 distinct CDR3 sequences, about 18% of them singletons. This chain links TRBV2 with TRBJ2-7; 9 bases are shared with TRBD2. This receptor was obtained from a man aged 18 to 35 who had mild COVID-19 (a few samples of this study predate the infection). Cell type and time point are not known. Sequenced sample: PBMCs or a T cell subset sorted from them (not recorded which). DNA for the CDR3: TGTGCCAGCACCGCGGGGGGGTTGTACGAGCAGTACTTC. It is translated as CASTAGGLYEQYF.